This T cell receptor beta chain came from a study of PD-1 blockade in classical Hodgkin lymphoma. Of note for this clone: Antigen unknown.

CDR3 length: 16 amino acids. The germline gives CDR1 SGHNT, CDR2 YYREEE (reference sequence). The trim removed 5 bases at V and 4 bases at J, leaving 9 bases unmatched. Libraries were prepared by immunoSEQ multiplex PCR; TCRdb keeps only in-frame clonotypes and omits some of them. The sample has 30,000 to 40,000 clones; roughly nine tenths are singletons. The time point: cycle 4 day 1 (C4D1), after six to seven weeks of nivolumab. Every single patient, without exception, relapsed after autologous stem cell transplantation, and brentuximab vedotin exposure varied. CD4+ T cells were purified from thawed PBMCs by negative selection. Best response was recorded as complete response, partial response or progressive disease. Study findings and constraints: Nivolumab initiated under 1 year post-ASCT led to patient exclusion. The study found that TCR diversity rose significantly by C4D1 in CD4+ but not CD8+ cells.

The source material was CD4+ T cells from blood, sampled before the fourth cycle of nivolumab. The chain combines TRBV5-4 with TRBJ2-1; 10 nucleotides line up with TRBD2. This receptor was identified in a human donor with classical Hodgkin lymphoma. CDR3 region: CASRNSLAGEYNEQFF. The DNA of the CDR3 is TGTGCCAGCAGAAACTCCCTAGCGGGAGAGTACAATGAGCAGTTCTTC. Combining the CDR3 with reference TRBV5-4 and TRBJ2-1 gives the whole variable domain ETGVTQSPTHLIKTRGQQVTLRCSSQSGHNTVSWYQQALGQGPQFIFQYYREEENGRGNFPPRFSGLQFPNYSSELNVNALELDDSALYLCASRNSLAGEYNEQFFGPGTRLTVL.